Sequencing of this T cell receptor (beta chain) was carried out in a study of shared clonotypes between healthy human individuals. Whole-study results and caveats: The rarefaction results pointed to incomplete sorted-subset sequencing despite large depth.

Worth noting for this clone: Its antigen remains unidentified.

CD8 cells regarded as naive lacked CD45RO, were positively chosen for CCR7, and omitted terminally differentiated effector memory CD45RA+ cells. Clones were read by immunoSEQ multiplex PCR, and TCRdb kept only the in-frame ones, dropping some. Of about 2,200,000 clones in the sample, roughly 91% were seen once. V was pared by 5 bases and J by 6 bases, with 10 bases of the junction left unmatched. Germline assignment: CDR1 LNHNV and CDR2 YYDKDF (reference sequence). CDR3 length equals 15 residues. The chain employs TRBV15 and TRBJ2-1, with 7 bases lining up with TRBD2. The material sequenced was naive CD8+ T cells from PBMCs. The receptor comes from a man between 18 and 35 years old in good health. Some clones in this sample may be carry-over from other donors' samples. The CDR3 sequence is CATSDPQRGRNEQFF. The CDR3 region has the DNA TGTGCCACCAGCGATCCGCAGCGGGGACGCAATGAGCAGTTCTTC.